Listed here are 20 T cell receptor beta chains from one sample, sequenced in a study of shared clonotypes between healthy human individuals. Libraries were prepared by immunoSEQ multiplex PCR; TCRdb keeps only in-frame clonotypes and omits some of them. The profile shows around 940,000 clones, less than 85% of them singletons. The material sequenced was memory CD4+ T cells sorted from blood. Subset denoted: CD45RA-negative fraction. These receptors were taken from a man between 18 and 35 years old in good health.

The rearrangement uses TRBV30 and TRBJ1-2; the D gene is possibly TRBD1 (5 bases). This CDR3 contains 13 residues. Germline CDR1 is GTSNPN and CDR2 is SVGIG (reference sequence). Trimming removed 0 bases at V and 7 bases at J, with 12 bases between. The CDR3 DNA sequence: TGTGCCTGGAGTGTACGCAGGGATTCTGGCTACACCTTC. Translation: CAWSVRRDSGYTF.

This clone was seen ten or more times. The chain carries TRBV19 and TRBJ1-3, with TRBD1 as a possible D gene (6 bases). Germline V lookup: CDR1 LNHDA, CDR2 SQIVND (reference sequence). The CDR3 sequence is 14 residues long. The V end lost 3 bases, the J end lost 4 bases, and 10 bases lay between the germline ends. CDR3 amino acids: CASSISDSGNTIYF. CDR3 DNA: TGTGCCAGTAGTATTTCGGACAGCGGAAACACCATATATTTT.

This rearrangement joins TRBV21-1 to TRBJ2-1; TRBD2 was called by the table and not checked on the DNA. TRBV21-1 has pseudogene status. CDR3 length: 16 residues. CDR3 coding DNA: TGTGCCAGCAGCTCCTCCGGGACTAGCGGCTACAATGAGCAGTTCTTC. This encodes CASSSSGTSGYNEQFF.

The CDR3 spells CASSRQGALGANVLTF. The CDR3 DNA is TGCGCCAGCAGTCGTCAGGGGGCGCTAGGGGCCAACGTCCTGACTTTC. The chain joins TRBV10-2 to TRBJ2-6, with 8 bases that match TRBD1. Germline loops: CDR1 WSHSY, CDR2 SAAADI. This CDR3 contains 16 residues. The V gene end was trimmed by 5 bases and the J gene end by 4 bases; junction bases not matched to a gene: 7.

The chain couples TRBV5-4 to TRBJ2-5; D remains ambiguous. Trimming left V 4 bases short and J 1 base short, with 17 bases between. The CDR3 spans 16 residues. The germline V gene has CDR1 SGHNT and CDR2 YYREEE (reference sequence). The CDR3 region has the DNA TGTGCCAGCAGCCCTACATATCGACGGACCCAAGAGACCCAGTACTTC. Amino acids: CASSPTYRRTQETQYF.

This clone was seen only a few times. The rearrangement joins TRBV7-8 to TRBJ1-5; D gene ambiguous. The CDR3 contains 13 residues. Germline lookup yields CDR1 SGHVS and CDR2 FQNEAQ. The V and J ends lost 1 base and 6 bases respectively, with 7 bases between them. CDR3 nucleotide sequence: TGTGCCAGCAGCTTAGACCCGAGTCAGCCCCAGCATTTT. Translating gives CASSLDPSQPQHF.

The chain's CDR3 is CASSEYRGNQPQHF. The CDR3 coding sequence is TGTGCCAGCAGTGAATACAGGGGAAATCAGCCCCAGCATTTT. This sequence joins TRBV6-1 and TRBJ1-5; 7 nucleotides agree with TRBD1. The CDR3 is made up of 14 amino acids. V lost 2 bases to trimming and J lost 4 bases; unmatched junction nucleotides: 2. In germline, CDR1 is MNHNS, CDR2 SASEGT.

This clone was seen at least ten times. This chain uses TRBV1 with TRBJ1-4; the table names TRBD1, a call not compared with the DNA. TRBV1 is a documented pseudogene. CDR3 length: 14 residues. The CDR3 protein is CTSSHRDRGEKLFF. In nucleotides, the CDR3 is TGCACCAGCAGCCACCGGGACAGGGGAGAAAAACTGTTTTTT.

Note on this clone: This specimen includes other DNA sequences encoding the same CDR3. The chain couples TRBV5-6 to TRBJ1-2; weak D call: TRBD1 (6 bases). The CDR3 loop spans 14 amino acids. CDR1 SGHDT and CDR2 YYEEEE come from the germline V gene. The V gene lost 0 bases and the J gene lost 2 bases, with 8 bases spanning the gap. The CDR3 loop reads CASSLGGQNYGYTF. As DNA, the CDR3 is TGTGCCAGCAGCTTGGGGGGGCAGAACTATGGCTACACCTTC.

The chain is built from TRBV5-1 and TRBJ2-2, with D hard to call. Trimming left V 0 bases short and J 5 bases short, with 8 bases between. The CDR3 sequence is 14 residues long. Germline loops: CDR1 SGHRS, CDR2 YFSETQ. The CDR3 spells CASSLEVTTGELFF. In DNA, the CDR3 is TGCGCCAGCAGCTTGGAGGTGACTACCGGGGAGCTGTTTTTT.

This clone was seen a few times. The chain uses TRBV16 and TRBJ2-2; 11 bases line up with TRBD2. There are 15 residues in the CDR3. J was trimmed by 1 base and V by 6 bases; bases with no gene match: 1. Germline loops: CDR1 KGHSY, CDR2 FQNENV. The CDR3 here is CASRLAGENTGELFF. The CDR3 region has the DNA TGTGCCAGCAGACTAGCGGGGGAGAACACCGGGGAGCTGTTTTTT.

The rearrangement joins TRBV9 to TRBJ1-6, with D unclear. The V and J ends lost 4 bases and 5 bases respectively, with 4 bases between them. This CDR3 spans 12 amino acids. Looked up from germline, CDR1 is SGDLS and CDR2 is YYNGEE. The CDR3 loop is CASSRDNSPLHF. CDR3 sequence (DNA): TGTGCCAGCAGCAGGGATAATTCACCCCTCCACTTT.

This clone was seen at least ten times. The V call is TRBV19, the J call TRBJ2-5, with 9 bases identical to TRBD1. CDR1 is LNHDA, CDR2 SQIVND, per germline (reference sequence). V shed 8 bases and J 0 bases; nucleotides not matched to a gene: 7. This CDR3 contains 15 residues. The DNA for the CDR3 is TGTGCCAGTCGAACCGGGACAGGGAACCAAGAGACCCAGTACTTC. Residues: CASRTGTGNQETQYF.

About this clone: Given a far larger clone just one base away, this is likely a sequencing read error. The rearrangement links TRBV9 to TRBJ2-3, with D perhaps matching TRBD2 (5 bases). The CDR3 loop spans 13 amino acids. Germline V gene sequence: CDR1 SGDLS, CDR2 YYNGEE. Trimming left V 4 bases short and J 5 bases short, with 11 bases between. This CDR3 reads CASSNGVGDTQYF. CDR3 bases: TGTGCCAGCAGCAACGGGGTCGGAGATACGCAGTATTTT. Complete variable domain (other parts from reference TRBV9 and TRBJ2-3): DSGVTQTPKHLITATGQRVTLRCSPRSGDLSVYWYQQSLDQGLQFLIQYYNGEERAKGNILERFSAQQFPDLHSELNLSSLELGDSALYFCASSNGVGDTQYFGPGTRLTVL.

This clone occurred once. The chain carries TRBV30 and TRBJ2-7; D ambiguous. This CDR3 contains 13 residues. V was cut by 4 bases and J by 2 bases, with 12 bases left in between. The V gene's germline CDR1 is GTSNPN and CDR2 SVGIG (reference sequence). The CDR3, as DNA: TGTGCCTGGACCCCGGGTACCCCCTACGAGCAGTACTTC. As protein: CAWTPGTPYEQYF. Based on the CDR3 plus reference TRBV30 and TRBJ2-7, the full variable domain is SQTIHQWPATLVQPVGSPLSLECTVEGTSNPNLYWYRQAAGRGLQLLFYSVGIGQISSEVPQNLSASRPQDRQFILSSKKLLLSDSGFYLCAWTPGTPYEQYFGPGTRLTVT.

Worth noting for this clone: A far larger clone lies a single base away; this is likely a read error. Other DNA sequences of this sample code for an identical CDR3. V is TRBV6-1 and J is TRBJ1-2, with D hard to call. Germline V gene data show CDR1 as MNHNS and CDR2 as SASEGT. With 7 bases removed from V and 3 bases from J, the gap between germline ends came to 3 bases. CDR3 length: 10 residues. The CDR3 sequence is CASKDYGYTF. The CDR3 DNA reads TGTGCCAGCAAGGACTATGGCTACACCTTC.

This clone was counted a few times. The rearrangement links TRBV6-1 to TRBJ1-5, with a weak D call TRBD1 (5 bases). CDR3 length: 18 residues. CDR1 is MNHNS, CDR2 SASEGT, per germline. Trimming removed 3 bases at V and 3 bases at J, with 21 bases between. CDR3 sequence reads: CASSDLPGRRRDNQPQHF. The CDR3 DNA is TGTGCCAGCAGTGACCTTCCGGGACGCCGGAGAGACAATCAGCCCCAGCATTTT.

The CDR3 protein is CASSPSGMSSYEQYF. CDR3 coding DNA: TGTGCCAGTAGCCCTTCCGGGATGAGCTCCTACGAGCAGTACTTC. V is TRBV19 and J is TRBJ2-7, with D perhaps matching TRBD2 (5 bases). The germline V gene encodes CDR1 LNHDA and CDR2 SQIVND (reference sequence). CDR3 length equals 15 residues. Trimming shortened V by 6 bases and J by 0 bases, and 15 bases separated the two germline ends.

The chain uses TRBV9 and TRBJ1-6; TRBD1 is a possible D gene (5 bases). CDR3 length: 15 residues. V lost 0 bases and J lost 7, with 11 bases in between. Germline V gene data show CDR1 as SGDLS and CDR2 as YYNGEE. As DNA, the CDR3 is TGTGCCAGCAGCGTAGGTCCCGGGGGAAATTCACCCCTCCACTTT. Translated, it gives CASSVGPGGNSPLHF.

In this sample, this clone turned up a few times. The sample contains more than one DNA sequence encoding this CDR3. The rearrangement joins TRBV2 to TRBJ2-7; TRBD1 matches 10 bases. The CDR3 contains 14 residues. Losses at the gene ends were 5 bases for V and 2 bases for J; bases not matched to a gene: 3. Per germline, CDR1 SNHLY and CDR2 FYNNEI. This chain's CDR3 is CASSRDRGPYEQYF. The CDR3 DNA is TGTGCCAGCAGTCGGGACAGGGGACCCTACGAGCAGTACTTC. Supplemented by reference TRBV2 and TRBJ2-7, the full variable domain reads EPEVTQTPSHQVTQMGQEVILRCVPISNHLYFYWYRQILGQKVEFLVSFYNNEISEKSEIFDDQFSVERPDGSNFTLKIRSTKLEDSAMYFCASSRDRGPYEQYFGPGTRLTVT.